This TCR beta chain is drawn from a study of blood T cell repertoires in COVID-19. Germline loops: CDR1 LNHDA, CDR2 SQIVND (reference sequence). V dropped 0 bases and J dropped 8 bases, with 14 bases sitting between them. The CDR3 runs to 15 residues. The data were produced by immunoSEQ multiplex PCR, yet TCRdb's version contains in-frame clones alone and is incomplete. Here the sample spans over 300,000 clones, approximately 91% being singletons. Sample: PBMCs or T cells enriched from blood (not recorded which). The V gene is TRBV19, the J gene TRBJ1-5; unclear D gene. This sequence originates from a woman in her forties who had recovered from COVID-19. The chain's CDR3 is CASSIDRQAIEPQHF. The CDR3 DNA reads TGTGCCAGTAGTATAGATCGCCAGGCCATAGAGCCCCAGCATTTT.